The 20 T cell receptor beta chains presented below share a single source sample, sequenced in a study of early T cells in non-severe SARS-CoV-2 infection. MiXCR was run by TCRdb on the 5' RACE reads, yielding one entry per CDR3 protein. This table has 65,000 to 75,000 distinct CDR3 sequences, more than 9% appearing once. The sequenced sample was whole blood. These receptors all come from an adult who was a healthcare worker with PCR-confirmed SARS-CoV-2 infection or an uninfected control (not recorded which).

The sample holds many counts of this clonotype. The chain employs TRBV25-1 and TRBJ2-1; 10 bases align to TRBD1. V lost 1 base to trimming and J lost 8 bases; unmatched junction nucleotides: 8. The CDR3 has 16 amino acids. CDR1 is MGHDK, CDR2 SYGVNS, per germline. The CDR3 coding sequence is TGTGCCAGCAGTGAATCAGGGACAGGGGTCTCGGATGAGCAGTTCTTC. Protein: CASSESGTGVSDEQFF.

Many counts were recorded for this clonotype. The DNA for the CDR3 is TGTGCCAGTAGTATAAGCGGGGGTGTTTACGAGCAGTACTTC. Protein sequence: CASSISGGVYEQYF. The rearrangement links TRBV19 to TRBJ2-7; 8 bases are shared with TRBD2. Germline assignment: CDR1 LNHDA and CDR2 SQIVND (reference sequence). V was clipped by 2 bases and J by 4 bases; unmatched bases: 4. This CDR3 is built from 14 residues.

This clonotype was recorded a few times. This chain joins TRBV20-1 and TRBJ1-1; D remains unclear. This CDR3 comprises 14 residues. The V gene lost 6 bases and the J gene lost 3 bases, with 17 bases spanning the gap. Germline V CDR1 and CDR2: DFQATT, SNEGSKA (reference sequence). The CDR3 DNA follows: TGCAGTGCGATGCCCCTGACTCGGCACACTGAAGCTTTCTTT. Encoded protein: CSAMPLTRHTEAFF.

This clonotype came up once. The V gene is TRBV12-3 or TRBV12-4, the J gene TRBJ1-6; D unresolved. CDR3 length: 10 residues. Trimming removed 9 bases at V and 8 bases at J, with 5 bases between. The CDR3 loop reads CASVHSPLHF. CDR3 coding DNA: TGTGCCAGTGTTCATTCACCCCTCCACTTT.

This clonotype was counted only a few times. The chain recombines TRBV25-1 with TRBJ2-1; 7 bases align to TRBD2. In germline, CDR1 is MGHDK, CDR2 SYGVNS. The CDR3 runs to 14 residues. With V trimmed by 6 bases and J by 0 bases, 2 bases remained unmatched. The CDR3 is CASRGGSSYNEQFF. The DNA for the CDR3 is TGTGCCAGCAGGGGCGGGAGCTCCTACAATGAGCAGTTCTTC.

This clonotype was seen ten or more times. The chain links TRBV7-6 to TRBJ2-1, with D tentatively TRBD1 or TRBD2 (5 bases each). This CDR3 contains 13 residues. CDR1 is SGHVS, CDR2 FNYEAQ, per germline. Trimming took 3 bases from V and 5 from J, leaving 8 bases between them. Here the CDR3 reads CASSFGTNNEQFF. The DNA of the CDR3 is TGTGCCAGCAGCTTTGGGACCAACAATGAGCAGTTCTTC. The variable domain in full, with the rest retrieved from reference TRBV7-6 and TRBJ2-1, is GAGVSQSPRYKVTKRGQDVALRCDPISGHVSLYWYRQALGQGPEFLTYFNYEAQQDKSGLPNDRFSAERPEGSISTLTIQRTEQRDSAMYRCASSFGTNNEQFFGPGTRLTVL.

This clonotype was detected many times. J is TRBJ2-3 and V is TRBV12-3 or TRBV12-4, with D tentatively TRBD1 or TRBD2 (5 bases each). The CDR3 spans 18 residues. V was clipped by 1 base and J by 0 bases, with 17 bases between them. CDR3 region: CASSLVLGTYLSTDTQYF. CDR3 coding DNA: TGTGCCAGCAGTTTAGTTTTGGGGACCTACCTTAGCACAGATACGCAGTATTTT.

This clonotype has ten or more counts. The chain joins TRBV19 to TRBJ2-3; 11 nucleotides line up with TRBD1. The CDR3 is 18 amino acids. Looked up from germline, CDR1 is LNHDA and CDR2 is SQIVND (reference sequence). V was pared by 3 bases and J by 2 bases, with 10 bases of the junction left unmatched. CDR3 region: CASSIKPGDRGSTDTQYF. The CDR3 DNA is TGTGCCAGTAGTATCAAACCTGGGGACAGGGGGTCCACAGATACGCAGTATTTT.

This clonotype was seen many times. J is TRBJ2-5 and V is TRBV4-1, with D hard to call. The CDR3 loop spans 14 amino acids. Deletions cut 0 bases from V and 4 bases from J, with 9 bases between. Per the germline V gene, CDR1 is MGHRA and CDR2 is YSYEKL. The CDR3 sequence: CASSQDSRPETQYF. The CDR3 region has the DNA TGCGCCAGCAGCCAAGATTCAAGGCCAGAGACCCAGTACTTC.

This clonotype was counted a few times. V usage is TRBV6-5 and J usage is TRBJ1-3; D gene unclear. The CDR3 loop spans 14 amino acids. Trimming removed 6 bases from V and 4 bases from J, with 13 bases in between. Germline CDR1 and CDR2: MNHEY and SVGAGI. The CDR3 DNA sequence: TGTGCCAGCAGGTACCGGGCCACCGGAAACACCATATATTTT. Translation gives CASRYRATGNTIYF.

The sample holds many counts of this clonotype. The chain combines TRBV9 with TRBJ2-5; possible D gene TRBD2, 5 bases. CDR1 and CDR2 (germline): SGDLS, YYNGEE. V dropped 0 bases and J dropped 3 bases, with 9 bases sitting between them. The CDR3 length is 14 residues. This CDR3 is CASSVAPREETQYF. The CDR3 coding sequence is TGTGCCAGCAGCGTAGCTCCGAGGGAAGAGACCCAGTACTTC.

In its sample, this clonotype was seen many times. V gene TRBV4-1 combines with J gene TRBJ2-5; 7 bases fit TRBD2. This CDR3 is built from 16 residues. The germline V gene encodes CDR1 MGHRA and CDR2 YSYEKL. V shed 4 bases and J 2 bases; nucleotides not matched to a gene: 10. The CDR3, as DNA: TGCGCCAGCAGCCTCCGGCCTGGAGCGGGACAAGAGACCCAGTACTTC. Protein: CASSLRPGAGQETQYF.

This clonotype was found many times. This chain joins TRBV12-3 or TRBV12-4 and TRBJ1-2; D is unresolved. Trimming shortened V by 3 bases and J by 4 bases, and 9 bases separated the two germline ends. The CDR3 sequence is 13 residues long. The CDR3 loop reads CASSLGSFYGYTF. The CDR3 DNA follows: TGTGCCAGCAGTTTGGGCAGCTTCTATGGCTACACCTTC.

CDR3 sequence reads: CSVGMRGLANNEQFF. CDR3 in DNA: TGCAGCGTTGGAATGAGAGGACTAGCTAACAATGAGCAGTTCTTC. V gene TRBV29-1 combines with J gene TRBJ2-1, with TRBD2 matching 8 bases. The CDR3 loop spans 15 amino acids. CDR1 is SQVTM, CDR2 ANQGSEA, per germline. J was trimmed by 5 bases and V by 4 bases; bases with no gene match: 10.

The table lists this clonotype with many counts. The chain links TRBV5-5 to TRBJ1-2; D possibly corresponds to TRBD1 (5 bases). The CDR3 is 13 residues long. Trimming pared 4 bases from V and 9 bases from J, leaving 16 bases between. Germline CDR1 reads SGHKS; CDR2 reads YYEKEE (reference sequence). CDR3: CASSRPQQDRYTF. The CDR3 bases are TGTGCCAGCAGCCGACCCCAACAGGATCGCTACACCTTC.

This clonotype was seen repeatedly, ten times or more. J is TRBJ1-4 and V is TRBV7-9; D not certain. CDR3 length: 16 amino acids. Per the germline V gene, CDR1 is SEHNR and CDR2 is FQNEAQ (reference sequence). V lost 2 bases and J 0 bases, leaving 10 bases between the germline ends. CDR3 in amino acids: CASSLWTSATNEKLFF. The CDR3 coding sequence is TGTGCCAGCAGCTTATGGACCTCTGCAACTAATGAAAAACTGTTTTTT.

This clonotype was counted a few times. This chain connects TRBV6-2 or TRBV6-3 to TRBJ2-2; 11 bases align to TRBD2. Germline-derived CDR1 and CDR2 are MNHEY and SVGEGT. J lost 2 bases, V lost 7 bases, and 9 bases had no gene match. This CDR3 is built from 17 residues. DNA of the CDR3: TGTGCCAGCATTCCCCGGACTAGCGGGTTAAACACCGGGGAGCTGTTTTTT. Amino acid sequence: CASIPRTSGLNTGELFF.

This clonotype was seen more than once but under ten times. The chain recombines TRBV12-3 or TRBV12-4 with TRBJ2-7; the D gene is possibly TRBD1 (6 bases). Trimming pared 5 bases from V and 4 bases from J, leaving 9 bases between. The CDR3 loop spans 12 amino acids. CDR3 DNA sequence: TGTGCCAGCAGTCCGGACAGATACGAGCAGTACTTC. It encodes CASSPDRYEQYF.

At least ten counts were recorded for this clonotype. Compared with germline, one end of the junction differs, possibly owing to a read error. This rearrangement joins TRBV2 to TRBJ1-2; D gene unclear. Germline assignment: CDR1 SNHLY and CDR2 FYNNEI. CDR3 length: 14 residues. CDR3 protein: CASSKTSRNDGYTF. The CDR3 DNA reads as TGCGCCAGCAGTAAGACATCCCGAAATGATGGCTACACCTTC.

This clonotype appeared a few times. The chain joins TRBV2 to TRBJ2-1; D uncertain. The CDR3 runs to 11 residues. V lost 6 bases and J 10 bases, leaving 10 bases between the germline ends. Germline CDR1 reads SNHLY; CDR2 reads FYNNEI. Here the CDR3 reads CASRWAGEQFF. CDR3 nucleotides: TGTGCCAGCAGGTGGGCCGGGGAGCAGTTCTTC.